Described below is a single T cell receptor (beta chain) sequence and its context. Its binding antigen is unknown. No per-base quality is available; no much larger clone lies one base away. The protocol used for the library was the immunoSEQ multiplex PCR assay. The multiplex PCR relied on a mix of 60 forward primers for TCR Vbeta segments and 13 reverse primers for TCR Jbeta segments. A multiplex PCR assay on genomic DNA amplified the CDR3 region of rearranged TCR beta genes. The Illumina HiSeq System was used to sequence the amplified TCR beta libraries as 87-base-pair reads. Turning to the authors' computational methods: Across the 500 to 750 repertoires, a later analysis counted tens of millions of unique TCR beta chains, about 10 million of which were shared by at least two donors. A nearest-neighbor algorithm error-corrected the raw reads and collapsed the reads into unique sequences, merging closely related sequences to remove PCR and sequencing errors. Alignment of CDR3 sequences to IMGT reference sequences was used to assign V, D and J gene segments. For a sequence to be retained, a match of at least six nucleotides to both a V gene segment and a J gene segment was required. A rearrangement was called productive if the CDR3 had no stop codons and remained in frame with V and J, and every other rearrangement was called non-productive. Following IMGT convention, CDR3 was defined as the stretch from the second conserved V-encoded cysteine up to the conserved J-encoded phenylalanine. The earlier analysis of 550 to 650 of the donors excluded any sequence lacking an unambiguous match to a single V gene segment. An earlier analysis of 500 to 600 of the donors classified V segments as functional when productive rearrangements were above 56.7% and as segregating when the standard deviation between donors was above 5%. To diagnose cytomegalovirus status from the catalog of TCR beta chain sequences, a statistical classification framework was built. In a later analysis, TCR nucleotide sequences were compared against IMGT/GENE-DB human TR gene sequences so that V and J genes could be assigned. In a later analysis, CDR3 sequences and most-parsimonious VDJ recombination scenarios were assigned using the TCRdist pipeline. In a later analysis, every TCR beta chain was defined by the combination of its CDR3 amino acid sequence and its V-gene family, and reads without a unique V-gene family were dropped. In a later analysis, fewer than 650 highly shared, low-generation-probability nucleotide sequences were removed to address suspected cross-contamination and a sequencing artifact. In a later analysis, a clonal expansion index for each public chain was calculated from normalized within-repertoire ranks of inferred template counts. Generation probabilities in a later analysis came from a VDJ recombination model fitted to out-of-frame rearrangements, and those results were checked against IGoR. In a later analysis, hypergeometric tests were used to score TCR-TCR, TCR-HLA and TCR-CMV co-occurrence, with a repertoire-size bias correction applied to TCR pairs. A later analysis estimated false discovery rates by permuting HLA or CMV assignments 20 times. In a later analysis, co-occurring TCRs were grouped using DBSCAN, and TCRdist sequence similarity was added for clustering within HLA-allele-positive subsets. For co-occurrence clustering, repertoires with fewer than 30,000 or more than 120,000 public chains were excluded, along with a handful of repertoires with anomalous nucleotide sharing. The immuneACCESS repertoire file appears here via TCRdb, limited to in-frame rearrangements. These files lack a portion of the clones; in checked studies, under half of the deficit traces to unresolved V genes, and the cause of the others is not known. The V and J calls and the clone size are those of that table, but D and trimming were determined from the DNA. Across this sample there are about 140,000 clones, with about 76% seen only once. The ten largest make up about 3.1% of the sample.

In total, 600 or so healthy bone marrow donors made up the cohort. Cohort members were all nominally healthy when sampled, although unrecorded immune exposures were likely present. The donor tested CMV seronegative, placing the donor among the 350 or so seronegative members of the cohort. A peripheral blood sample was collected from each donor, and TCR beta sequencing was performed on peripheral blood mononuclear cells. Genomic DNA extraction from the blood cell samples was performed with the Qiagen DNeasy Blood Extraction Kit. The V end gives up 5 bases and the J end 3 bases, leaving 2 bases in the junction not matched to a gene. The germline V gene supplies CDR1 SQVTM and CDR2 ANQGSEA. The CDR3 runs 12 residues from the cysteine to the phenylalanine. The retained sequence is limited to the CDR3, 36 bases, with the frame set at the first base. The data were obtained in a study of cytomegalovirus exposure and HLA in healthy donors (dated by TCRdb to 2016 to 2017). For the study in its entirety: According to an earlier analysis of a few hundred of the donors, roughly 180 million T cells yielded over 90 million unique TCR beta sequences and about 280 Gb of sequence data. In a later genetic analysis, genome-wide SNP genotypes for about three fifths of the 666 donors were used, and that subset was treated as a discovery cohort. All discovery cohort repertoires had been generated on a single sequencing platform. To predict cytomegalovirus infection status, the study combined high-throughput TCR immunosequencing, statistical association of individual TCRs with disease status, and machine learning. Donor age, sex, ethnicity and CMV serostatus were compiled together with the repertoire data. About 5 DR-DQ haplotypes were handled as single units for association and clustering, since linkage in the cohort was strong. An earlier analysis of 587 of the donors applied high-throughput TCR beta sequencing to assess whether each TCR beta V gene segment acted as functional or pseudogenic. Of the 350 to 400 genotyped donors, about 80% fell in the genetic ancestry cluster associated with self-reported Caucasian donors. The number of typed donors differed by locus: about 620-640 for A, B, C, DRB1 and DQB1; 522 for DQA1; 606 for DPA1; and around 450 for DPB1. An early release that covered more than 550 HLA-typed donors contained approximately 300 gigabases of sequencing data and 80 million or so unique TCR sequences. The study aimed to test whether cataloging public T cell receptors could reveal signatures of past pathogen exposure. The study profiled the T cell repertoires of hundreds of subjects by immunosequencing and related them to cytomegalovirus serostatus. Besides the first cohort of approximately 670 subjects, a separate validation cohort made up of 95 to 150 different subjects was used. Both class I and class II loci were covered by HLA typing, at four-digit resolution. Rather than drawing on any new phenotypic data, the later analysis identified candidate immune exposures from TCR beta sequences and the way those sequences occurred across donors. Among 300 to 500 genotyped donors of the cohort, an average of approximately 200,000 unique TCR beta nucleotide sequences was sequenced per donor, of which 15% to 20% were non-productive. A later analysis re-examined previously published TCR beta repertoires from more than 650 donors and added high-resolution HLA genotyping to investigate patterns of TCR occurrence.

What the study reported, not specific to this receptor: Compared with equally common non-associated chains, HLA-associated TCR beta chains in a later analysis were more clonally expanded and had lower generation probabilities. Specific HLA alleles were associated with some 15,000 TCR beta sequences at a false discovery rate of 0.05 in a later analysis. In vitro tests confirmed that a few of the cytomegalovirus-associated TCR beta chains recognize cytomegalovirus antigens. A further reported finding was that TCR beta sequences accurately predicted the HLA-A and HLA-B alleles for most subjects in the first cohort. The authors suggested that the approach could potentially be extended to other disease states and immunological phenotypes. Because the 87-base-pair reads could not distinguish some IMGT-functional V segments, including TRBV6-2 and TRBV6-3, those segments were excluded. An earlier analysis of some 560 of the donors showed that most TCR beta V segments appeared in productive rearrangements either about 87% or about 30% of the time, which broadly matched IMGT annotations. According to a later analysis, parvovirus B19, influenza, CMV and Epstein-Barr virus appeared linked to several top co-occurrence clusters. In a later genetic analysis, fewer N-insertions in productive TCRs were reported among donors in an Asian-associated ancestry cluster than the roughly 640-donor mean. Sequencing depth was assumed to be roughly uniform across donors in the presence/absence analyses, though that assumption may not hold. Most TCR sequences were observed very rarely across donors, whereas some public TCRs were present in many individuals. A group of highly shared sequence variants was considered likely to be a technical artifact of the sequencing pipeline. In the study, roughly 160 TCR beta chains were listed as associated with cytomegalovirus. The classifier was reported to diagnose cytomegalovirus status with high specificity and sensitivity in both the original cohort and the validation cohort. An association between a missense DCLRE1C variant and V-gene and J-gene trimming of TCR beta chains was found in a later genetic analysis and replicated in an independent cohort. Linkage disequilibrium might explain the correlated functional status among segregating V segments, but an unknown experimental factor could not be ruled out. The cohort was sequenced for TCR beta chains only, and without alpha or paired-chain data the features that could be detected were limited. Approximately 18 rarely observed V segments, including chromosome 9 orphons, were excluded from the earlier analysis of several hundred of the donors because counts were too low. According to a later analysis, TCR association rates differed among HLA loci, with DRB1 alleles showing the most associated TCRs and HLA-C alleles showing the fewest. Because HLA typing was missing for some donors at each locus, association tests included only the typed subset. A later analysis found that most CMV-associated TCR beta chains appeared HLA-restricted, with HLA associations seemingly driven largely by CMV exposure. For the cohort, immune exposure information was limited to CMV serostatus. When HLA alleles, especially DR and DQ, strongly co-occurred, attributing TCR associations to individual alleles was difficult.

The receptor's source is a female donor in good health and CMV-seronegative. The receptor chain draws on TRBV29-1 and TRBJ1-1, and TRBD1 matches 8 of the central bases. The specimen sequenced was PBMCs. Here is the DNA: TGCAGCGTTATGACAGGGGACACTGAAGCTTTCTTT. Its amino acids are CSVMTGDTEAFF.